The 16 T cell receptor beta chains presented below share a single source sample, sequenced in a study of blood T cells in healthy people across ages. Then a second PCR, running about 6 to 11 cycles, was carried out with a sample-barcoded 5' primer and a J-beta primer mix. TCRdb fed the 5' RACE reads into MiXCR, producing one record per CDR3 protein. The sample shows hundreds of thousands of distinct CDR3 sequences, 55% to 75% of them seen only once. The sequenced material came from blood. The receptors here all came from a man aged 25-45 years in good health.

In nucleotides, the CDR3 is TGCAGTGCTAGAGGGCGGGGGCAGTTAGTCTATGAGCAGTTCTTC. Translation: CSARGRGQLVYEQFF. The V and J genes are TRBV20-1 and TRBJ2-1; a possible D gene is TRBD2 (7 bases). CDR1 is DFQATT and CDR2 is SNEGSKA in the germline V gene (reference sequence). This CDR3 has 15 amino acids. The V end lost 1 base, the J end lost 8 bases, and 18 bases lay between the germline ends.

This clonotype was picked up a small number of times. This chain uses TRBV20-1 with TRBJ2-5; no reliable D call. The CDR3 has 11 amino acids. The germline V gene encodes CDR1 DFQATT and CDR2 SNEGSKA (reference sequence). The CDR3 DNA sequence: TGCAGCTTCGCGCCTCAAGAGACCCAGTACTTC. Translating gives CSFAPQETQYF.

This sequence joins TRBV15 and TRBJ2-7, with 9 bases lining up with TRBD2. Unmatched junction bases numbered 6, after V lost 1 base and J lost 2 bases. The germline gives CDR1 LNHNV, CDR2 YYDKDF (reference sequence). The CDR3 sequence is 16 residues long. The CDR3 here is CATSRGNSGGTYEQYF. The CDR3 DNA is TGTGCCACCAGCAGAGGGAATAGCGGGGGAACCTACGAGCAGTACTTC.

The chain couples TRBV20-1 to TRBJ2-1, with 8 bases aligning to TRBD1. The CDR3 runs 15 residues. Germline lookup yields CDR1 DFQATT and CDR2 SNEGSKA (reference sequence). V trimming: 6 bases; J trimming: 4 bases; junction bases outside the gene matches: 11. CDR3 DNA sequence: TGCAGTGCCGTCCCCGGGACAGGCGTATACAATGAGCAGTTCTTC. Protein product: CSAVPGTGVYNEQFF.

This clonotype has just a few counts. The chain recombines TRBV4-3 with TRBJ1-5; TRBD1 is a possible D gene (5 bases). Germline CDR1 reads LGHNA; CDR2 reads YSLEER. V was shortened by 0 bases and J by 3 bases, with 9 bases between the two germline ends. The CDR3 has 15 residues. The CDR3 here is CASSQDEGTNQPQHF. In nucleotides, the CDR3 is TGCGCCAGCAGCCAAGATGAGGGGACCAATCAGCCCCAGCATTTT.

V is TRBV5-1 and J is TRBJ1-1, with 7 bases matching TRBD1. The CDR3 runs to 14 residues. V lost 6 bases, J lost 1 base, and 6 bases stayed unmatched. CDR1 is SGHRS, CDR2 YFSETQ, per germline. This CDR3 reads CASNRQGPNTEAFF. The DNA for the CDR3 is TGCGCCAGCAATAGACAGGGCCCGAACACTGAAGCTTTCTTT. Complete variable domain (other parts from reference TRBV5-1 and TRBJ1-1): KAGVTQTPRYLIKTRGQQVTLSCSPISGHRSVSWYQQTPGQGLQFLFEYFSETQRNKGNFPGRFSGRQFSNSRSEMNVSTLELGDSALYLCASNRQGPNTEAFFGQGTRLTVV.

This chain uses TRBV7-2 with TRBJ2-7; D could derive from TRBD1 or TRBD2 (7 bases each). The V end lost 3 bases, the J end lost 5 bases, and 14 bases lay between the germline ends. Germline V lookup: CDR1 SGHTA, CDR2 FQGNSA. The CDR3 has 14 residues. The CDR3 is CASSLGRGLNEQYF. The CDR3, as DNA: TGTGCCAGCAGCTTGGGGAGGGGGCTGAACGAGCAGTACTTC.

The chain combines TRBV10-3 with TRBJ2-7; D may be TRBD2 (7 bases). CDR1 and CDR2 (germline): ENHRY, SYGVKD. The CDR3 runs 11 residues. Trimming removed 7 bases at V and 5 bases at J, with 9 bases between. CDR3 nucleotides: TGTGCCATCACGGGGGGCGACGAGCAGTACTTC. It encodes CAITGGDEQYF.

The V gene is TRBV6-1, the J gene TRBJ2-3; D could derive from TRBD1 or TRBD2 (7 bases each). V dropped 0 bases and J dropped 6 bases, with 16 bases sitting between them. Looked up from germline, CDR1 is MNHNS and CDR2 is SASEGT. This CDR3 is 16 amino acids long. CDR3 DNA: TGTGCCAGCAGTGAAGCAACAGGGGAGGGCGTGGATACGCAGTATTTT. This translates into CASSEATGEGVDTQYF.

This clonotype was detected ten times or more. CDR3 sequence reads: CASSFSGGGDEQYF. The CDR3 bases are TGTGCCAGCAGCTTTTCAGGGGGGGGAGACGAGCAGTACTTC. The chain is built from TRBV7-6 and TRBJ2-7; D possibly uses TRBD1 or TRBD2 (7 bases each). Trimming took 3 bases from V and 5 from J, leaving 14 bases between them. The CDR3 loop spans 14 amino acids. Per germline, CDR1 SGHVS and CDR2 FNYEAQ.

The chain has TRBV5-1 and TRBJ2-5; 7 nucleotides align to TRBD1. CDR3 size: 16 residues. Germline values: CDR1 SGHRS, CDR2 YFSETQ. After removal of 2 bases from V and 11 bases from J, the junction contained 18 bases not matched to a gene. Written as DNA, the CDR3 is TGCGCCAGCAGCTTAAGTACAGGGGATCTCTTGAATGAGCAGTACTTC. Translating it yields CASSLSTGDLLNEQYF.

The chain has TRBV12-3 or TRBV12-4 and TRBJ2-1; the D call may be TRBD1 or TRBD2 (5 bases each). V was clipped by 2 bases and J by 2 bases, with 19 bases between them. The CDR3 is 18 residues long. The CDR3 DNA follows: TGTGCCAGCAGTTTAAACCCCAAGGGGACGGGACCCTACAATGAGCAGTTCTTC. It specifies CASSLNPKGTGPYNEQFF.

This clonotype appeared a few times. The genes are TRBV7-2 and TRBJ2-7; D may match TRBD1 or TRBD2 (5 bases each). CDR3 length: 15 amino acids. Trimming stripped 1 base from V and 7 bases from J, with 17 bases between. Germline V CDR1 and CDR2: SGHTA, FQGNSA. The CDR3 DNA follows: TGTGCCAGCAGCTTAGTACCAGGGAGCACGCTTGAGCAGTACTTC. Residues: CASSLVPGSTLEQYF.

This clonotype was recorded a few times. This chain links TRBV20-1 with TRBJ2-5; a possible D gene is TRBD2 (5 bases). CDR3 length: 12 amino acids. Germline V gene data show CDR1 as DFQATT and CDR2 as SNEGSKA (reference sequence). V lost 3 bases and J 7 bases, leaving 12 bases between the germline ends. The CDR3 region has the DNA TGCAGTGCTAGTAGGACTCCGGGGACCCAGTACTTC. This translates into CSASRTPGTQYF.

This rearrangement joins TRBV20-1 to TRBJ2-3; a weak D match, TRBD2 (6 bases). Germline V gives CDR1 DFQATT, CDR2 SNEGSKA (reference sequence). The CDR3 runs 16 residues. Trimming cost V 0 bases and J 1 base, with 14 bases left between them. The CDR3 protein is CSARDPPGAGTDTQYF. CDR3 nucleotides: TGCAGTGCTAGAGATCCCCCGGGAGCGGGCACAGATACGCAGTATTTT.

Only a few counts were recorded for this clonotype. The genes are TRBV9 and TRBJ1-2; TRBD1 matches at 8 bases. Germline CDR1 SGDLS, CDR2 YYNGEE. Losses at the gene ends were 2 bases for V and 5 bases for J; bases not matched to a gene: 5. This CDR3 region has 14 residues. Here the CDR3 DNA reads TGTGCCAGCAGCGTTGACGACAGGGGATATGGCTACACCTTC. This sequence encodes CASSVDDRGYGYTF.